One sample yielded the 20 T cell receptor beta chains listed below, sequenced in a study of shared clonotypes between healthy human individuals. Libraries were prepared by immunoSEQ multiplex PCR; TCRdb keeps only in-frame clonotypes and omits some of them. Among around 640,000 clones listed, roughly 96% were seen once. Naivety among CD8 cells was defined by CD45RO negativity and positive CCR7 selection, thereby excluding terminally differentiated effector memory CD45RA+ cells. The sequenced sample was naive CD8+ T cells sorted from blood. The receptors were sampled from a woman aged 25 to 39 in good health.

The chain joins TRBV28 to TRBJ2-1; 8 bases fit TRBD2. Trimming cost V 2 bases and J 4 bases; bases outside gene matches: 7. CDR3 length equals 16 residues. CDR1 MDHEN and CDR2 SYDVKM come from the germline V gene. The CDR3 protein is CASSLISGTLYNEQFF. CDR3 DNA: TGTGCCAGCAGTTTAATTAGCGGGACGTTGTACAATGAGCAGTTCTTC.

The chain couples TRBV19 to TRBJ2-1; TRBD2 matches at 9 bases. Losses at the gene ends were 3 bases for V and 8 bases for J; bases not matched to a gene: 8. The germline CDR1 and CDR2 sequences are LNHDA and SQIVND (reference sequence). The CDR3 has 15 residues. This CDR3 is CASSIGSGSVDEQFF. Written as DNA, the CDR3 is TGTGCCAGTAGTATCGGTAGCGGGAGTGTCGATGAGCAGTTCTTC.

This clone was detected once. The rearrangement joins TRBV2 to TRBJ2-1, with TRBD2 matching 9 bases. Trimming at V came to 6 bases and at J to 6 bases, leaving 9 bases not matched to a gene. CDR3 length equals 15 residues. The V gene's germline CDR1 is SNHLY and CDR2 FYNNEI. The CDR3 nucleotides are TGTGCCAGCAGGGGCGGACTAGCGCCCTCCAATGAGCAGTTCTTC. Protein: CASRGGLAPSNEQFF.

This chain uses TRBV4-1 with TRBJ2-3; D uncertain. Per germline, CDR1 MGHRA and CDR2 YSYEKL. The CDR3 has 16 amino acids. V lost 0 bases and J lost 4, with 14 bases in between. CDR3: CASSQDHPSEADTQYF. The CDR3 DNA sequence: TGCGCCAGCAGCCAAGATCATCCCTCTGAGGCAGATACGCAGTATTTT.

The chain carries TRBV6-4 and TRBJ2-1; unclear D gene. V shed 2 bases and J shed 0 bases, with 8 bases lying between them. Looked up from germline, CDR1 is MRHNA and CDR2 is SNTAGT. This CDR3 is built from 15 residues. The CDR3 nucleotides are TGTGCCAGCAGTGACCAGGACGGCTCCTACAATGAGCAGTTCTTC. This codes for CASSDQDGSYNEQFF.

CDR3 region: CASSYPGQGVYEQYF. DNA for the CDR3: TGTGCCAGCAGTTATCCGGGACAGGGGGTCTACGAGCAGTACTTC. The chain carries TRBV2 and TRBJ2-7; 11 nucleotides line up with TRBD1. This CDR3 has 15 residues. V dropped 5 bases and J dropped 3; count of bases not matched to a gene: 6. The V gene's germline CDR1 is SNHLY and CDR2 FYNNEI.

This chain links TRBV6-1 with TRBJ1-5, with D perhaps TRBD1 (5 bases). This CDR3 is built from 14 residues. V was pared by 4 bases and J by 3 bases, with 10 bases between. In germline, CDR1 is MNHNS, CDR2 SASEGT. The chain's CDR3 is CASSGPGLNQPQHF. The CDR3, as DNA: TGTGCCAGCAGTGGACCAGGGCTCAATCAGCCCCAGCATTTT.

The chain joins TRBV5-4 to TRBJ1-1, with D tentatively TRBD1 (6 bases). This CDR3 contains 15 residues. CDR1 and CDR2 from the germline V gene are SGHNT and YYREEE (reference sequence). Trimming removed 4 bases from V and 2 bases from J, with 15 bases in between. This CDR3 is CASSPGLGANTEAFF. The CDR3 region has the DNA TGTGCCAGCAGCCCAGGCTTGGGGGCCAACACTGAAGCTTTCTTT. The entire variable domain, with the rest obtained from reference TRBV5-4 and TRBJ1-1, is as follows: ETGVTQSPTHLIKTRGQQVTLRCSSQSGHNTVSWYQQALGQGPQFIFQYYREEENGRGNFPPRFSGLQFPNYSSELNVNALELDDSALYLCASSPGLGANTEAFFGQGTRLTVV.

This rearrangement joins TRBV28 to TRBJ2-5, with D possibly TRBD2 on 5 matching bases. Germline CDR1 and CDR2: MDHEN and SYDVKM. CDR3 length: 14 amino acids. Deletions cut 5 bases from V and 0 bases from J, with 10 bases between. In nucleotides, the CDR3 is TGTGCCAGCAGTGGAGCGGCGGACCAAGAGACCCAGTACTTC. Translating it yields CASSGAADQETQYF.

The J gene is TRBJ1-3, the V gene TRBV4-1; 10 bases align to TRBD1. CDR3 length: 18 amino acids. After removal of 5 bases from V and 0 bases from J, the junction contained 10 bases not matched to a gene. In germline, CDR1 is MGHRA, CDR2 YSYEKL. The CDR3 is CASSLSGTGDSSGNTIYF. CDR3 bases: TGCGCCAGCAGCTTATCCGGGACAGGGGACAGCTCTGGAAACACCATATATTTT.

The chain joins TRBV13 to TRBJ2-2, with TRBD2 as a possible D gene (5 bases). This CDR3 is 15 amino acids long. The V gene's germline CDR1 is PRHDT and CDR2 FYEKMQ (reference sequence). The ends were cut back, 5 bases at V and 5 bases at J, with 15 bases in the middle. The CDR3 protein is CASSILIEGTGELFF. DNA of the CDR3: TGTGCCAGCAGCATCCTCATCGAGGGAACCGGGGAGCTGTTTTTT.

This clone is a singleton in its sample. V is TRBV5-8 and J is TRBJ2-7; 7 positions agree with TRBD1. The junction had 2 bases not matched to a gene; V was cut back by 2 bases and J by 0 bases. Germline values: CDR1 SGHTS, CDR2 YDEGEE. This CDR3 has 14 residues. CDR3 amino acids: CASSFGTVSYEQYF. The CDR3 DNA reads TGTGCCAGCAGCTTTGGGACAGTCTCCTACGAGCAGTACTTC.

V and J are TRBV27 and TRBJ2-7; 7 bases line up with TRBD1. V lost 5 bases and J lost 0; bases outside the gene matches: 7. Per the germline V gene, CDR1 is MNHEY and CDR2 is SMNVEV (reference sequence). The CDR3 has 15 amino acids. The CDR3, as DNA: TGTGCCAGCAGTCCTGGACAGGACCCCTCCTACGAGCAGTACTTC. Translating it yields CASSPGQDPSYEQYF.

The chain carries TRBV10-3 and TRBJ2-1; D is unclear. The germline V gene has CDR1 ENHRY and CDR2 SYGVKD. Trimming took off 8 bases at V and 8 bases at J, with 13 bases between the two ends. The CDR3 totals 12 residues. The DNA for the CDR3 is TGTGCCATCGCCAATGTTCTCTATGAGCAGTTCTTC. Protein sequence: CAIANVLYEQFF.

As DNA, the CDR3 is TGTGCCAGCAGCGATCAGGGTTTTACAGATACGCAGTATTTT. Encoded protein: CASSDQGFTDTQYF. This chain uses TRBV5-4 with TRBJ2-3, with D perhaps TRBD1 (5 bases). V was shortened by 4 bases and J by 3 bases, with 12 bases between the two germline ends. Per the germline V gene, CDR1 is SGHNT and CDR2 is YYREEE (reference sequence). The CDR3 is 14 amino acids.

V and J are TRBV9 and TRBJ2-5; D remains unclear. The DNA end is a closer match to TRBJ2-7, so the J assignment may be wrong. CDR3 length equals 13 residues. CDR1 and CDR2 from the germline V gene are SGDLS and YYNGEE. The CDR3 region has the DNA TGTGCCAGCAGCCCCTCCGGGTCGAGCGAGCAGTACTTC. As protein: CASSPSGSSEQYF.

The chain combines TRBV7-8 with TRBJ1-1; no clear D. V lost 5 bases, J lost 6 bases, and 7 bases lay in between. The CDR3 has 11 amino acids. Germline CDR1 and CDR2: SGHVS and FQNEAQ. CDR3 loop: CASSTSAEAFF. The DNA for the CDR3 is TGTGCCAGCAGCACCTCTGCTGAAGCTTTCTTT.

CDR3 bases: TGTGCCAGCAGAGTGGACGGGGAGGCCTACGAGCAGTACTTC. Protein: CASRVDGEAYEQYF. This chain connects TRBV27 to TRBJ2-7, with a tentative D call TRBD2 (6 bases). The V gene's germline CDR1 is MNHEY and CDR2 SMNVEV (reference sequence). The CDR3 contains 14 residues. V was cut by 6 bases and J by 2 bases, with 14 bases left in between.

The CDR3: CASSHPTFGQGGYGYTF. CDR3 in DNA: TGTGCCAGCAGCCACCCCACGTTCGGACAGGGGGGCTATGGCTACACCTTC. This sequence joins TRBV5-4 and TRBJ1-2, with 10 bases fitting TRBD1. The trim removed 4 bases at V and 4 bases at J, leaving 13 bases unmatched. Germline CDR1 SGHNT, CDR2 YYREEE (reference sequence). There are 17 residues in the CDR3.

This clone is a singleton in its sample. This sequence joins TRBV5-6 and TRBJ2-7; D assignment may be TRBD1 or TRBD2 (5 bases each). CDR1 and CDR2 from the germline V gene are SGHDT and YYEEEE. V dropped 4 bases and J dropped 3 bases, with 20 bases sitting between them. The CDR3 covers 16 residues. CDR3 DNA: TGTGCCAGCAGCACCTTCACGGGGACGGGATTCTACGAGCAGTACTTC. It encodes CASSTFTGTGFYEQYF.